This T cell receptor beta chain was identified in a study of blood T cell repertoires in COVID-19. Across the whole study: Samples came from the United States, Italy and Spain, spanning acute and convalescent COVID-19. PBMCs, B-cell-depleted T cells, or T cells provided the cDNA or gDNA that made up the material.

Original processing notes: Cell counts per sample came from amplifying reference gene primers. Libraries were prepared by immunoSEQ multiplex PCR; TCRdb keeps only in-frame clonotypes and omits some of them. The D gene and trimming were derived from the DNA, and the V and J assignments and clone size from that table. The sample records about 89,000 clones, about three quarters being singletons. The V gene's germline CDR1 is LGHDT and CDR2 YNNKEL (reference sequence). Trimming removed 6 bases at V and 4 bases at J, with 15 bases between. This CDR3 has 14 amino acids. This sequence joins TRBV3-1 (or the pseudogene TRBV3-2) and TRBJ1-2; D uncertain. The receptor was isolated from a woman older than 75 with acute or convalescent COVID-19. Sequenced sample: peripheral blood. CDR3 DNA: TGTGCCAGCAGGACACCGGGGTCCCTCTATGGCTACACCTTC. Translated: CASRTPGSLYGYTF.